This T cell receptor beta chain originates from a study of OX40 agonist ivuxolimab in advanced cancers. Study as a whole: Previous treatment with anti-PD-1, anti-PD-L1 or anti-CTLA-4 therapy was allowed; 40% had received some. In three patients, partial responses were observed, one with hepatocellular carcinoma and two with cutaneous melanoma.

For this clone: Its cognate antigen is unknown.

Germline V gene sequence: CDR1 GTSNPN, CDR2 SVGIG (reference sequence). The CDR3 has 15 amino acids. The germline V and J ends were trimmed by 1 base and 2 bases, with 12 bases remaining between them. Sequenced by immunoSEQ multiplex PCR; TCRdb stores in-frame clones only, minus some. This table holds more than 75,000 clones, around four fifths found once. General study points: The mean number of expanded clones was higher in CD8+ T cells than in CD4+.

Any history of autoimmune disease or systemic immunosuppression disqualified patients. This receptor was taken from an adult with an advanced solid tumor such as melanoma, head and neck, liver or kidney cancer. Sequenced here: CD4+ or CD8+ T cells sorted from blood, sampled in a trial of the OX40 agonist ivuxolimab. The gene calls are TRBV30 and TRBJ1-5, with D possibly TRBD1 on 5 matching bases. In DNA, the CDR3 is TGTGCCTGGAGTGACGGGAGGGGTGGCAATCAGCCCCAGCATTTT. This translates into CAWSDGRGGNQPQHF. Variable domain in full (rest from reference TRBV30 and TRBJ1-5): SQTIHQWPATLVQPVGSPLSLECTVEGTSNPNLYWYRQAAGRGLQLLFYSVGIGQISSEVPQNLSASRPQDRQFILSSKKLLLSDSGFYLCAWSDGRGGNQPQHFGDGTRLSIL.